The source of this T cell receptor beta chain is a study of tissue T cells after allogeneic stem cell transplantation. The overall study: Enrolled prospectively were adult allogeneic hematopoietic cell transplant recipients whose graft-versus-host disease was steroid-refractory. Graft-versus-host disease patients received grafts, four unmodified and three CD34-selected to deplete T cells. Study-wide results and limits: Alloreactivity or antigen specificity of tissue TCRs was not determined; some clones might be host cells.

With 5 bases removed from V and 0 bases from J, the gap between germline ends came to 8 bases. The CDR3 spans 14 residues. Looked up from germline, CDR1 is KGHSH and CDR2 is LQKENI. As to this clone: Its antigen is currently unknown.

Method: immunoSEQ multiplex PCR; TCRdb's copy keeps in-frame clones and lacks some. This sample yields around 24,000 clones, of which less than 95% are seen a single time; 1.5% to 2.5% belongs to the top ten. The rearrangement joins TRBV18 to TRBJ2-4, with D perhaps TRBD1 (6 bases). The TCR comes from a male donor at least 60 years old who later had graft-versus-host disease after an allogeneic stem cell transplant. The sample was blood, taken before transplantation. CDR3 DNA sequence: TGTGCCAGCTCAGGGGGCCTAGCCAAAAACATTCAGTACTTC. This encodes CASSGGLAKNIQYF.